This paragraph covers one T cell receptor beta chain sequence. This clone was observed a few times. Its antigen is currently not known. Base qualities are missing; no much larger clone stands one base away. The immunoSEQ Assay, a bias-controlled multiplex PCR, was used to amplify TCRbeta CDR3 regions from genomic DNA. Regarding the original processing steps: Nucleated cell counts per sample were estimated from amplification of reference gene primers within the assay. To quantify the absolute abundance of each unique TCRbeta CDR3 rearrangement, sequence reads were collapsed and filtered. For each sample, productive Simpson clonality was calculated by taking the square root of Simpson's diversity index across productive rearrangements. TCRdb carries this immuneACCESS record with in-frame sequences only. Its versions omit some clonotypes, under half of them owing to an unresolved V gene in the studies checked, with the rest unexplained. That table is the source of V, J and clone size, and D and trimming were worked out from the DNA. For this sample the table gives about 190,000 clones, of which about 88% were detected only once. The ten largest clonotypes hold 6.2% of the sample.

The data belong to a study of blood T cell repertoires in COVID-19 (dated by TCRdb to between 2020 and 2021). About the study as a whole: Samples covering the acute and convalescent phases of COVID-19 were provided by collaborators in the United States, Italy and Spain. The prospective study material was composed of cDNA or gDNA derived from T cells, B-cell-depleted T cells, or PBMCs. The dataset comprised deeply sampled blood TCRbeta repertoires from subjects exposed to, actively infected with, or recovered from COVID-19. A freely available public database, intended as a resource for researchers studying the immune response to SARS-CoV-2, is where the repertoires were released. Samples came from the ongoing ImmuneRACE study (first 160 participants) plus 1,254 subjects from 6 global collaborators. Sample metadata almost always included a de-identified subject ID, COVID-19 status, age in years and sex. Where available, HLA class I and class II types were taken from metadata supplied by the sample provider and were not determined by assay-based typing.

Overall study outcomes, separate from this receptor: The quantity of clinical and demographic metadata differed by source and by participant and was supplied without curation.

Taken from cysteine to phenylalanine, the CDR3 has 14 residues. The sequence is cut down to CDR3 DNA, 42 bases in frame from base 1. V and J lose 0 bases and 6 bases, and a span of 11 bases separates them. Per the germline V gene, SGHTA is the CDR1 and FQGTGA is the CDR2. Another Seattle source contributed samples from volunteer blood donors who had recovered from COVID-19. Collaborating institutions collected whole blood in K2EDTA tubes following their own protocols. For TCRbeta analysis, collaborator samples were shipped as frozen whole blood, as isolated PBMCs, or as DNA extracted from either sample type.

This chain is built from TRBV7-3 and TRBJ1-1; tentative D gene TRBD1, with 5 bases matching. The clonotype was recovered from a woman in her thirties or forties who had recovered from COVID-19. The sample comprised peripheral blood. In nucleotides, the sequence is TGTGCCAGCAGCTTAACTCGGCAGGGCGCTGAAGCTTTCTTT. It is translated as CASSLTRQGAEAFF.